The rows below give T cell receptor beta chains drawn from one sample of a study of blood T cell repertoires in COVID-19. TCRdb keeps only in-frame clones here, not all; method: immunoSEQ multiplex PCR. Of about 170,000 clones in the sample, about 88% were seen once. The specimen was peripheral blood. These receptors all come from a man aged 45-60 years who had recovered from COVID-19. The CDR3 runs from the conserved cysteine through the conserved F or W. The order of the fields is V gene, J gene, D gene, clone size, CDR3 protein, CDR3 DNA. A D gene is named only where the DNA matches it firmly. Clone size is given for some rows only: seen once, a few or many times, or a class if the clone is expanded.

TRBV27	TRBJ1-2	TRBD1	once	CASSPGTGYNYGYTF	TGTGCCAGCAGTCCCGGGACAGGGTATAACTATGGCTACACCTTC
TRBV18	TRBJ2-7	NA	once	CASSPGPASEQYF	TGTGCCAGCTCACCGGGGCCGGCCAGCGAGCAGTACTTC
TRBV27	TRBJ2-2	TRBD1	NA	CASSLADPRGSNTGELFF	TGTGCCAGCAGTTTAGCTGACCCCAGGGGGTCGAACACCGGGGAGCTGTTTTTT
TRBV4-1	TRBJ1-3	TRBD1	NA	CASSQVTGRSGNTIYF	TGCGCCAGCAGCCAAGTGACAGGGAGATCTGGAAACACCATATATTTT
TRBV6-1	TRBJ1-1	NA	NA	CASSDRGVGTEAFF	TGTGCCAGCAGTGACAGGGGCGTCGGGACTGAAGCTTTCTTT
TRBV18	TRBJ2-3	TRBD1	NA	CASSRQDRDFGDTQYF	TGTGCCAGCTCACGACAGGACAGGGACTTTGGAGATACGCAGTATTTT
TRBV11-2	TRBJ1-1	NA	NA	CASSPSGRSTTEAFF	TGTGCCAGCAGCCCAAGCGGACGGTCTACAACTGAAGCTTTCTTT
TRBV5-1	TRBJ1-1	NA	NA	CASSLVAGLNTEAFF	TGCGCCAGCAGCTTGGTCGCGGGCCTGAACACTGAAGCTTTCTTT
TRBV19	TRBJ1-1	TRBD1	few	CASSIGGQGNTEAFF	TGTGCCAGTAGTATAGGGGGACAGGGGAACACTGAAGCTTTCTTT
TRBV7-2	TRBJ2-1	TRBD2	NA	CASSLLFMLAGGPTVEQFF	TGTGCCAGCAGCTTACTATTCATGCTAGCGGGGGGGCCCACAGTTGAGCAGTTCTTC
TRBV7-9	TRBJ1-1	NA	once	CASTTVNTEAFF	TGTGCCAGCACGACAGTGAACACTGAAGCTTTCTTT
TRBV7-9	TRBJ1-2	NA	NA	CASSFNRDGYTF	TGTGCCAGCAGCTTTAACAGGGATGGCTACACCTTC
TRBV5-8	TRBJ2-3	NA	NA	CASSLVELGNTDTQYF	TGTGCCAGCAGCTTGGTTGAACTAGGCAACACAGATACGCAGTATTTT